Listed here are 19 T cell receptor beta chains from one sample, sequenced in a study of T-cell memory formation after mild COVID-19. TCRdb independently ran MiXCR on the 5' RACE reads; one entry per CDR3 protein. The sample consists of approximately 300,000 distinct CDR3 sequences, about 16% of them appearing once. The sample consisted of PBMCs or a T cell subset sorted from them (not recorded which). The receptors shown here come from a man aged 18 to 30 who had mild COVID-19 (a few samples of this study predate the infection). Cell type and time point are not known.

The chain employs TRBV12-3 or TRBV12-4 and TRBJ1-3; 7 positions match TRBD1. The ends lost 7 bases at V and 5 bases at J; junction bases unmatched: 8. There are 14 residues in the CDR3. CDR3 sequence reads: CASNDRDRRNTIYF. In nucleotides, the CDR3 is TGTGCCAGCAACGACAGGGATCGGCGAAACACCATATATTTT.

This clonotype turned up a few times. This rearrangement joins TRBV10-3 to TRBJ1-1; tentatively, D is TRBD1 (5 bases). This CDR3 region has 14 residues. The V and J ends lost 7 bases and 4 bases respectively, with 16 bases between them. CDR1 ENHRY and CDR2 SYGVKD come from the germline V gene. Written as DNA, the CDR3 is TGTGCCATCAAAGGAGCGGGGCTTGGCACTGAAGCTTTCTTT. This translates into CAIKGAGLGTEAFF.

The chain couples TRBV5-1 to TRBJ1-2, with D perhaps TRBD1 (5 bases). The germline CDR1 and CDR2 sequences are SGHRS and YFSETQ. V lost 1 base and J lost 3, with 22 bases in between. This CDR3 is 18 amino acids long. The CDR3 DNA reads TGCGCCAGCAGCTTGCTCGGGGCCGCTCCAGGGTCGGACTATGGCTACACCTTC. Its protein is CASSLLGAAPGSDYGYTF. The full variable domain, with the rest looked up from reference TRBV5-1 and TRBJ1-2, is KAGVTQTPRYLIKTRGQQVTLSCSPISGHRSVSWYQQTPGQGLQFLFEYFSETQRNKGNFPGRFSGRQFSNSRSEMNVSTLELGDSALYLCASSLLGAAPGSDYGYTFGSGTRLTVV.

The V gene is TRBV6-6, the J gene TRBJ1-2; D is unclear. The CDR3 length is 15 residues. Trimming stripped 0 bases from V and 7 bases from J, with 15 bases between. Germline V gives CDR1 MNHNY, CDR2 SVGAGI (reference sequence). This chain's CDR3 is CASSYSQGSPRGYTF. The CDR3 DNA reads TGTGCCAGCAGTTACTCGCAAGGGAGCCCACGTGGCTACACCTTC.

The gene calls are TRBV9 and TRBJ2-1; TRBD2 matches 8 bases. V was pared by 3 bases and J by 4 bases, with 3 bases of the junction left unmatched. The CDR3 contains 14 residues. CDR1 is SGDLS, CDR2 YYNGEE, per germline. The CDR3 sequence: CASSGGLAYNEQFF. DNA of the CDR3: TGTGCCAGCAGCGGAGGACTAGCATACAATGAGCAGTTCTTC.

J is TRBJ1-5 and V is TRBV2, with D unresolved. The CDR3 is 15 amino acids. Trimming took off 7 bases at V and 0 bases at J, with 13 bases between the two ends. The germline V gene has CDR1 SNHLY and CDR2 FYNNEI. The DNA for the CDR3 is TGTGCCAGCAAGGTGGGAGAAAATAGCAATCAGCCCCAGCATTTT. It codes for CASKVGENSNQPQHF.

V and J are TRBV11-1 and TRBJ1-2; TRBD1 aligns across 8 bases. The CDR3 spans 16 residues. V lost 5 bases and J lost 1; bases outside the gene matches: 9. Germline CDR1 reads SGHAT; CDR2 reads FQDESV (reference sequence). The CDR3 is CASSPQGAQDNYGYTF. Written as DNA, the CDR3 is TGTGCCAGCAGCCCGCAGGGGGCACAGGATAACTATGGCTACACCTTC. Using reference TRBV11-1 and TRBJ1-2 for the parts outside the CDR3, the full variable domain is EAEVAQSPRYKITEKSQAVAFWCDPISGHATLYWYRQILGQGPELLVQFQDESVVDDSQLPKDRFSAERLKGVDSTLKIQPAELGDSAMYLCASSPQGAQDNYGYTFGSGTRLTVV.

The chain couples TRBV5-1 to TRBJ2-3, with TRBD2 matching over 10 bases. CDR3 length: 15 amino acids. V gave up 3 bases and J gave up 7 bases; unmatched junction bases: 8. Germline CDR1 reads SGHRS; CDR2 reads YFSETQ. The CDR3 loop is CASSSERGGLNTQYF. Written as DNA, the CDR3 is TGCGCCAGCAGCTCCGAGCGGGGGGGCTTAAATACGCAGTATTTT.

The chain recombines TRBV20-1 with TRBJ2-4, with TRBD2 matching over 8 bases. CDR3 size: 13 residues. V lost 5 bases to trimming and J lost 7 bases; unmatched junction nucleotides: 7. The germline gives CDR1 DFQATT, CDR2 SNEGSKA (reference sequence). As DNA, the CDR3 is TGCAGTGCTGTCATAGCGGGGTTCAACATTCAGTACTTC. Translating it yields CSAVIAGFNIQYF.

This clonotype was seen only a few times. The chain carries TRBV6-2 or TRBV6-3 and TRBJ1-2; no firm D call. V was clipped by 4 bases and J by 5 bases, with 5 bases between them. From germline, CDR1 is MNHEY and CDR2 SVGEGT. The CDR3 covers 11 residues. The CDR3 is CASSSEYGYTF. In DNA form, the CDR3 reads TGTGCCAGCAGTTCAGAATATGGCTACACCTTC.

This clonotype was recorded a few times. The rearrangement links TRBV5-1 to TRBJ1-2; D not certain. V was shortened by 5 bases and J by 1 base, with 9 bases between the two germline ends. This CDR3 has 13 amino acids. Germline assignment: CDR1 SGHRS and CDR2 YFSETQ. This CDR3 is CASRETVNYGYTF. The DNA for the CDR3 is TGCGCCAGCAGGGAGACGGTTAACTATGGCTACACCTTC.

The chain links TRBV29-1 to TRBJ2-1; 7 bases fit TRBD1. The V gene's germline CDR1 is SQVTM and CDR2 ANQGSEA. V shed 0 bases and J 4 bases; nucleotides not matched to a gene: 12. This CDR3 has 17 amino acids. CDR3 in amino acids: CSVEDAAGGSGYNEQFF. CDR3 sequence (DNA): TGCAGCGTTGAAGATGCGGCAGGGGGAAGTGGATACAATGAGCAGTTCTTC.

The V call is TRBV7-8, the J call TRBJ1-1, with 7 bases aligning to TRBD1. Germline values: CDR1 SGHVS, CDR2 FQNEAQ. The V segment lost 5 bases and the J segment 0 bases; nucleotides outside the gene matches: 6. The CDR3 covers 15 residues. DNA for the CDR3: TGTGCCAGCAGCCCTAACAGGGGATTGAACACTGAAGCTTTCTTT. Translating gives CASSPNRGLNTEAFF.

This clonotype was seen many times. V gene TRBV24-1 combines with J gene TRBJ2-7, with D uncertain. Germline V gene lookup returns CDR1 KGHDR and CDR2 SFDVKD. V was shortened by 4 bases and J by 0 bases, with 6 bases between the two germline ends. The CDR3 covers 13 residues. DNA of the CDR3: TGTGCCACCAGTGAGCACAGCTCCTACGAGCAGTACGTC. It translates to CATSEHSSYEQYV.

The chain employs TRBV4-1 and TRBJ2-3; 8 nucleotides agree with TRBD2. Germline values: CDR1 MGHRA, CDR2 YSYEKL. This CDR3 has 16 residues. Trimming removed 1 base from V and 8 bases from J; junction bases left unmatched: 11. Written as DNA, the CDR3 is TGCGCCAGCAGCCAAGTAACGGGGGGGTATATGGGTACGCAGTATTTT. It yields the protein CASSQVTGGYMGTQYF.

The chain has TRBV5-5 and TRBJ2-3, with a weak D call TRBD2 (6 bases). This CDR3 contains 15 residues. Looked up from germline, CDR1 is SGHKS and CDR2 is YYEKEE (reference sequence). The V end lost 4 bases, the J end lost 6 bases, and 18 bases lay between the germline ends. DNA of the CDR3: TGTGCCAGCAGCCCGATGGACTCGGGGGTGGATACGCAGTATTTT. Protein product: CASSPMDSGVDTQYF.

This clonotype was picked up a small number of times. This chain connects TRBV12-3 or TRBV12-4 to TRBJ1-2, with 7 bases lining up with TRBD1. This CDR3 contains 14 residues. With 5 bases clipped from V and 7 bases from J, the junction kept 10 bases outside the gene matches. Here the CDR3 reads CASSPDREYFGYTF. Here the CDR3 DNA reads TGTGCCAGCAGTCCCGACAGGGAGTATTTTGGCTACACCTTC.

This clonotype occurred many times. V usage is TRBV7-9 and J usage is TRBJ1-4, with unresolved D. CDR1 and CDR2 (germline): SEHNR, FQNEAQ (reference sequence). V lost 4 bases and J 5 bases, leaving 17 bases between the germline ends. The length of the CDR3 is 16 residues. The CDR3 coding sequence is TGTGCCAGCAGCTCTACCCGGGGAGTACGAAATGAAAAACTGTTTTTT. As protein: CASSSTRGVRNEKLFF.

This clonotype was observed a few times. The J gene is TRBJ2-5, the V gene TRBV6-2 or TRBV6-3; D unresolved. With 5 bases removed from V and 5 bases from J, the gap between germline ends came to 12 bases. This CDR3 spans 13 amino acids. The V gene's germline CDR1 is MNHEY and CDR2 SVGEGT. In DNA form, the CDR3 reads TGTGCCAGCAGTCGCGACCAAGGGGAGACCCAGTACTTC. It translates to CASSRDQGETQYF.